This T cell receptor (beta chain) was profiled in a study of molecular identifiers for immune sequencing clone quantification (dated by TCRdb to the late 2010s). For context, the study as a whole: For a replicate experiment, RNA from approximately 20,000 or 100,000 naive CD8 T cells was divided into five aliquots, and four of the five aliquots were sequenced. CD8 T cells were used in a methods study to benchmark molecular-identifier clustering-based TCR repertoire sequencing (MIDCIRS) and TCR RNA copy counting. The paper as a whole reports these results and caveats: Identical TCR molecules sharing a barcode could cause highly expanded clone sizes to be underestimated. About 2.9 recovered TCR RNA copies per cell were obtained by modeling, versus around 9.8 by digital PCR, implying a capture efficiency of 25% to 30%. When barcode sub-clustering was left out, chimeric consensus sequences inflated TCR diversity, with chimeras reaching as high as 47%. Clones above 20 RNA copies held over 99% of molecules in CMV-specific effector cells but under 1% in naive cells. Spiked-in Jurkat TCR RNA equal to a single cell's worth was reported to be detectable even within 1,200,000 naive CD8 T cells. The naive libraries included spiked-in Jurkat TCR RNA (about nine copies' worth), and this Jurkat TCR RNA is not part of the donor repertoire.

Based on the germline V gene, the CDR1 and CDR2 sequences are SGHAT and FQNNGV. V and J are truncated by 0 bases and 4 bases respectively, leaving an intervening sequence of 16 bases. Measured from the cysteine to the phenylalanine, the CDR3 is 16 residues long. Only the CDR3 DNA is retained, 48 bases long and in frame from the first base. Details on this clonotype: The specificity of this receptor is unknown. It has no much larger one-base neighbor in the sample; base qualities were not kept.

Library prep was done by PCR. For sequencing, a NextSeq 500 was employed. Bulk TCR libraries were made following a previously described method, with the TCR primers given in Table S5. Total RNA was purified with the Qiagen AllPrep DNA/RNA kit. Reads from multiple sequencing runs of the same library were pooled before analysis. In the original analysis: Reads were retained only if their TCR constant sequence matched exactly, and those retained reads were trimmed to 150 nt and grouped according to their 12-nt molecular barcodes. Reads within each barcode group were sub-clustered using a 15% Levenshtein threshold, and quality-weighted consensus sequences were constructed for each RNA molecule. Non-functional sequences were excluded, and lower-count sequences lying one edit away from another sequence were also excluded. Based on a fit of two negative binomial distributions, barcode sub-clusters having less than 20% of the maximum read count were discarded. TCRdb trimmed the raw reads at Q25, called clones with MiXCR and kept productive beta chains. Identical CDR3 protein sequences are pooled into one entry, listed with their most common genes and DNA. It is TCRdb's table, rather than the study itself, that gives the V and J calls and clone size. This sample comprises 300,000 to 400,000 distinct CDR3 sequences, 24% of them detected only once. 0.74% of the sample is taken by the ten largest.

Naive CD8 T cell libraries were made from 20,000 to 1,000,000 sorted cells using 10%, 30% or 50% of purified RNA. Naive CD8 T cells, defined as CD8+CD4-CCR7+CD45RA+, were FACS-sorted into RLT Plus buffer on a BD FACSAria II. To test detection sensitivity, Jurkat RNA equivalent to over 8 TCR copies was spiked into samples of about 17,000-1,100,000 naive CD8 T cells. Enrichment of CD8 T cells was performed with RosetteSep CD8+ T Cell Enrichment Cocktail and Ficoll-Paque, after which ACK red cell lysis was carried out. The source of this sequence is a human donor in good health. Some libraries in this study had Jurkat cell RNA spiked in. The chain joins TRBV11-2 to TRBJ2-7, with the D call tentatively TRBD1 or TRBD2, each fitting 6 bases. Sample: naive CD8+ T cells from blood, with Jurkat cell RNA spiked in. The label giving this sample's cell subset or site can be read as: FACS-sorted CD8+CD4-CCR7+CD45RA+ naive T cells. CDR3 reads: CASSLERGAVWYEQYF. The nucleotides read TGTGCCAGCAGCTTAGAAAGGGGGGCCGTCTGGTACGAGCAGTACTTC.